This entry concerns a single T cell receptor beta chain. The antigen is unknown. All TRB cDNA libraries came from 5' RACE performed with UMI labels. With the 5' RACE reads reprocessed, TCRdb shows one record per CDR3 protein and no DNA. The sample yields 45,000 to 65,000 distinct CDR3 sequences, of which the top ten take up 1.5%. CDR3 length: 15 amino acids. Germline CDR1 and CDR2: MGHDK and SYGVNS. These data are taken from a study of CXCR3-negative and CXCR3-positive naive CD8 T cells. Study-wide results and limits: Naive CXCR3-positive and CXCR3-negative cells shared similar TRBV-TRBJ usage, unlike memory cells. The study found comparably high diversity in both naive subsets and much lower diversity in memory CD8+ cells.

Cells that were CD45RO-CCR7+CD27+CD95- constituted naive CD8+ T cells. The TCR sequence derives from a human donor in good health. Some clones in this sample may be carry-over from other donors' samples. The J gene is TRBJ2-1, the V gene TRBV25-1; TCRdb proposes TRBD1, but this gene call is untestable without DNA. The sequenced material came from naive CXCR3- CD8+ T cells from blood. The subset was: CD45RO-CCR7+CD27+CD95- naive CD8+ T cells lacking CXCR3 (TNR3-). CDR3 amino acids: CASSEYLGLDNEQFF.